The 4 T cell receptor beta chains in this list originate from one sample, sequenced in a study of blood T cell repertoires in COVID-19. This table comes from immunoSEQ multiplex PCR, and its TCRdb copy is limited to in-frame clones, with some not included. The repertoire consists of about 290,000 clones, with under 90% occurring once and the leading ten covering 1.7%. The sample was PBMCs or T cells enriched from blood (not recorded which). The receptors were sampled from a woman between 40 and 55 years old who had recovered from COVID-19.

The CDR3 nucleotides read TGTGCCTGGAGTGGGAGCAGGGGCTTCAGGTCACCCCTCCACTTT. This codes for CAWSGSRGFRSPLHF. V is TRBV30 and J is TRBJ1-6; tentatively, D is TRBD1 (6 bases). Trimming stripped 1 base from V and 10 bases from J, with 17 bases between. This CDR3 comprises 15 residues. Germline CDR1 is GTSNPN and CDR2 is SVGIG (reference sequence).

This clone is a singleton in its sample. This rearrangement joins TRBV7-9 to TRBJ1-3; a weak D match, TRBD1 (5 bases). Per the germline V gene, CDR1 is SEHNR and CDR2 is FQNEAQ (reference sequence). The CDR3 consists of 16 residues. Trimming cost V 11 bases and J 0 bases, with 20 bases left between them. CDR3 DNA sequence: TGTGCCGCGCCTGGGGGGGGACTACTCTCTGGAAACACCATATATTTT. Translated: CAAPGGGLLSGNTIYF.

V and J are TRBV6-5 and TRBJ2-7, with 9 bases identical to TRBD1. Germline loops: CDR1 MNHEY, CDR2 SVGAGI. V was clipped by 4 bases and J by 2 bases; unmatched bases: 3. There are 14 residues in the CDR3. The CDR3 spells CASSWDRETYEQYF. The CDR3 DNA reads TGTGCCAGCAGTTGGGACAGGGAAACCTACGAGCAGTACTTC.

This clone has only a few counts. This chain uses TRBV6-1 with TRBJ1-6; possibly TRBD1 for D (5 bases). CDR1 MNHNS and CDR2 SASEGT come from the germline V gene. The V end lost 1 base, the J end lost 9 bases, and 13 bases lay between the germline ends. The CDR3 is 15 amino acids. The CDR3 coding sequence is TGTGCCAGCAGTGAAGGATTGGGGGGAGTTTCACCCCTCCACTTT. This gives the protein CASSEGLGGVSPLHF.